The next 21 T cell receptor beta chains were all read from a single sample in a study of T cell repertoires in cytomegalovirus infection. Antigen specificity for these receptors is unknown. TCRdb itself ran the reads through MiXCR, one entry per CDR3 protein. The sample holds about 360,000 distinct CDR3 sequences; about 35% are singletons and the top ten take about 14%. Sequencing used cultured PBMCs, obtained from culture after CMV antigen stimulation. These TCRs come from a human donor in good health (CMV status not recorded). Some clones in this sample may be carry-over from other donors' samples.

The chain joins TRBV28 to TRBJ2-1; 12 bases map to TRBD2. This CDR3 has 18 residues. The V gene end was trimmed by 6 bases and the J gene end by 0 bases; junction bases not matched to a gene: 9. Germline V gene data show CDR1 as MDHEN and CDR2 as SYDVKM. This CDR3 reads CASSGGLAGLSSYNEQFF. The CDR3 DNA follows: TGTGCCAGCAGCGGAGGACTAGCGGGATTGAGCTCCTACAATGAGCAGTTCTTC. The whole variable domain, filled in from reference TRBV28 and TRBJ2-1, reads DVKVTQSSRYLVKRTGEKVFLECVQDMDHENMFWYRQDPGLGLRLIYFSYDVKMKEKGDIPEGYSVSREKKERFSLILESASTNQTSMYLCASSGGLAGLSSYNEQFFGPGTRLTVL.

This chain links TRBV29-1 with TRBJ2-5; tentatively, D is TRBD1 (6 bases). The CDR3 spans 16 residues. In germline, CDR1 is SQVTM, CDR2 ANQGSEA. Trimming cost V 0 bases and J 4 bases, with 18 bases left between them. The CDR3 DNA reads as TGCAGCGTTGAAGATCCGACAGGAAGGTCGATAGAGACCCAGTACTTC. As protein: CSVEDPTGRSIETQYF.

About this clonotype itself: A read error may account for a junction end that differs from germline. The rearrangement uses TRBV4-1 and TRBJ2-2, with 7 bases that match TRBD2. CDR1 and CDR2 (germline): MGHRA, YSYEKL. CDR3 length equals 14 residues. The CDR3 DNA reads TGTGCCAGCAGCCAGGATGGACTAGTGAGGGAGCTGTTTTTT. Encoded protein: CASSQDGLVRELFF.

The chain joins TRBV24-1 to TRBJ1-2; D gene uncertain. The CDR3 has 17 residues. The germline V and J ends were trimmed by 1 base and 6 bases, with 20 bases remaining between them. Per the germline V gene, CDR1 is KGHDR and CDR2 is SFDVKD. CDR3 nucleotides: TGTGCCACCAGTGATTTTCCGGGGTCTGTAGGGTTCAATGGCTACACCTTC. Translated: CATSDFPGSVGFNGYTF.

This clonotype was seen just once. This sequence joins TRBV24-1 and TRBJ2-2, with D perhaps TRBD2 (5 bases). This CDR3 contains 16 residues. V was clipped by 3 bases and J by 7 bases, with 17 bases between them. The germline V gene encodes CDR1 KGHDR and CDR2 SFDVKD. CDR3 sequence: CATSDPGLGRVGELFF. The CDR3 nucleotides are TGTGCCACCAGTGATCCCGGACTCGGTAGGGTCGGGGAGCTGTTTTTT.

The J gene is TRBJ1-2, the V gene TRBV19; the match to TRBD1 covers 12 bases. CDR1 and CDR2 from the germline V gene are LNHDA and SQIVND (reference sequence). The V gene end was trimmed by 8 bases and the J gene end by 8 bases; junction bases not matched to a gene: 6. CDR3 length: 13 residues. CDR3 residues: CASGDRGHVGYTF. CDR3 nucleotide sequence: TGTGCCAGTGGGGACAGGGGGCATGTCGGCTACACCTTC.

There are many counts of this clonotype. The chain employs TRBV3-1 and TRBJ2-3; D gene ambiguous. The germline V and J ends were trimmed by 3 bases and 5 bases, with 9 bases remaining between them. The germline gives CDR1 LGHDT, CDR2 YNNKEL (reference sequence). The CDR3 has 13 residues. The CDR3 sequence is CASSHKIIDTQYF. The CDR3, as DNA: TGTGCCAGCAGCCACAAGATCATAGATACGCAGTATTTT.

This clonotype is medium-sized. This chain connects TRBV7-8 to TRBJ2-3; D is perhaps TRBD1 (6 bases). Trimming removed 1 base at V and 0 bases at J, with 11 bases between. The V gene's germline CDR1 is SGHVS and CDR2 FQNEAQ. The CDR3 has 16 amino acids. The CDR3 protein is CASSLGAGTSTDTQYF. The CDR3 bases are TGTGCCAGCAGCTTAGGAGCCGGGACAAGCACAGATACGCAGTATTTT.

CDR3 in amino acids: CASSFDTRPYNEQFF. For the CDR3, the DNA is TGTGCCAGCAGCTTCGACACGAGGCCTTACAATGAGCAGTTCTTC. This sequence joins TRBV7-2 and TRBJ2-1; D is ambiguous. V gave up 3 bases and J gave up 4 bases, with 13 bases separating them. Germline V gives CDR1 SGHTA, CDR2 FQGNSA. The CDR3 extends over 15 amino acids.

This clonotype was seen more than once but under ten times. The CDR3 reads CASSFRGANYGYTF. In DNA, the CDR3 is TGTGCCAGCAGCTTCCGGGGAGCTAACTATGGCTACACCTTC. The genes are TRBV7-9 and TRBJ1-2; D is unclear. Deletions cut 3 bases from V and 0 bases from J, with 8 bases between. The CDR3 is 14 residues long. The germline gives CDR1 SEHNR, CDR2 FQNEAQ (reference sequence).

The table lists this clonotype with a few counts. The chain links TRBV18 to TRBJ1-1; no firm D call. CDR3 length equals 13 residues. Trimming pared 1 base from V and 6 bases from J, leaving 9 bases between. Germline CDR1 is KGHSH and CDR2 is LQKENI. CDR3 in DNA: TGTGCCAGCTCACCACGACCCGGGGCTGAAGCTTTCTTT. It specifies CASSPRPGAEAFF.

This clonotype occurred a few times. The chain employs TRBV7-6 and TRBJ2-1; D call uncertain. Per germline, CDR1 SGHVS and CDR2 FNYEAQ. Trimming cost V 5 bases and J 9 bases, with 11 bases left between them. There are 12 residues in the CDR3. The CDR3 sequence: CASSTTRSEQFF. The CDR3 DNA is TGTGCCAGCAGCACAACAAGGAGTGAGCAGTTCTTC.

The chain uses TRBV4-3 and TRBJ2-1; D not resolved. There are 17 residues in the CDR3. Looked up from germline, CDR1 is LGHNA and CDR2 is YSLEER. The V and J ends lost 3 bases and 6 bases respectively, with 21 bases between them. The CDR3 bases are TGCGCCAGCAGCCATGTCGGATATCGGCCAAGACGCAATGAGCAGTTCTTC. This sequence encodes CASSHVGYRPRRNEQFF.

The chain couples TRBV7-2 to TRBJ1-6; D might be TRBD1 (6 bases). The CDR3 contains 15 residues. V was trimmed by 5 bases and J by 4 bases, leaving 12 bases between them. CDR1 and CDR2 (germline): SGHTA, FQGNSA. CDR3 sequence reads: CASSPGTLYNSPLHF. CDR3 in DNA: TGTGCCAGCAGCCCTGGGACACTTTATAATTCACCCCTCCACTTT.

V is TRBV7-2 and J is TRBJ2-3; D might be TRBD1 or TRBD2, each matching 5 bases. V dropped 1 base and J dropped 8 bases, with 10 bases sitting between them. The CDR3 covers 13 residues. Germline V CDR1 and CDR2: SGHTA, FQGNSA. Here the CDR3 reads CASSLDRDGTQYF. The CDR3 DNA is TGTGCCAGCAGCTTAGACCGGGACGGTACGCAGTATTTT.

V usage is TRBV19 and J usage is TRBJ1-2; 7 nucleotides agree with TRBD1. Germline V gene data show CDR1 as LNHDA and CDR2 as SQIVND (reference sequence). V lost 5 bases, J lost 4 bases, and 4 bases stayed unmatched. The CDR3 contains 13 residues. The CDR3 DNA reads TGTGCCAGTAGTCCCGAGGGGGCCTATGGCTACACCTTC. Translated, it gives CASSPEGAYGYTF.

This clonotype has only a few counts. J is TRBJ2-1 and V is TRBV11-3, with a possible D match to TRBD1 (5 bases). V was clipped by 1 base and J by 9 bases, with 10 bases between them. The CDR3 covers 13 residues. Germline CDR1 and CDR2: SGHNT and YENEEA. For the CDR3, the DNA is TGTGCCAGCAGCTTAGTGCAGGGCGGTGAGCAGTTCTTC. The encoded protein is CASSLVQGGEQFF.

V and J are TRBV7-8 and TRBJ1-5; unclear D gene. Trimming stripped 4 bases from V and 3 bases from J, with 7 bases between. The CDR3 contains 13 residues. Germline CDR1 and CDR2: SGHVS and FQNEAQ. This CDR3 is CASSSGLNQPQHF. The DNA for the CDR3 is TGTGCCAGCAGCTCCGGACTCAATCAGCCCCAGCATTTT.

This clonotype was seen repeatedly, ten times or more. The chain couples TRBV7-8 to TRBJ2-3; D may be TRBD2 (5 bases). Germline values: CDR1 SGHVS, CDR2 FQNEAQ. With 5 bases removed from V and 6 bases from J, the gap between germline ends came to 18 bases. The CDR3 is made up of 15 amino acids. This CDR3 is CASSLFPSPGDTQYF. In DNA, the CDR3 is TGTGCCAGCAGCCTATTTCCCTCTCCGGGGGATACGCAGTATTTT.

This clonotype has a single count. The chain employs TRBV4-3 and TRBJ2-5; 8 bases match TRBD2. J was trimmed by 3 bases and V by 3 bases; bases with no gene match: 0. This CDR3 is built from 13 residues. Germline CDR1 and CDR2: LGHNA and YSLEER. This chain's CDR3 is CASSHGGEETQYF. CDR3 in DNA: TGCGCCAGCAGCCACGGGGGGGAAGAGACCCAGTACTTC.

This rearrangement joins TRBV29-1 to TRBJ2-1; 12 bases line up with TRBD2. The CDR3 extends over 17 amino acids. CDR1 SQVTM and CDR2 ANQGSEA come from the germline V gene. J gave up 0 bases and V 7 bases, and 10 bases lay outside the gene matches. CDR3 coding DNA: TGCAGCGCCCGCGGGACTAGCGGGCCTAGCTCCTACAATGAGCAGTTCTTC. It codes for CSARGTSGPSSYNEQFF.